This TCR beta chain was profiled in a study of patients and donors after allogeneic stem cell transplantation. CDR1 is SEHNR and CDR2 is FQNEAQ in the germline V gene (reference sequence). V shed 5 bases and J 3 bases; nucleotides not matched to a gene: 10. CDR3 length: 16 residues. TCRdb re-called the RT-PCR reads through MiXCR, storing one row per CDR3 protein. Among roughly 880,000 distinct CDR3 sequences listed, 18% were seen once. There are a few counts of this clonotype. The rearrangement links TRBV7-9 to TRBJ1-5; TRBD1 agrees at 7 bases. Material: blood, either unsorted or a sorted T cell fraction (not recorded which). This TCR derives from a human donor who was either an allogeneic HSCT recipient or a stem cell or donor lymphocyte infusion donor (not recorded which). It is not recorded whose cells these are; they may come from a transplant donor. The CDR3 loop is CASSAAKGAYNQPQHF. CDR3 nucleotides: TGTGCCAGCAGCGCCGCGAAGGGGGCCTACAATCAGCCCCAGCATTTT.